This T cell receptor (beta chain) was obtained from a study of shared clonotypes between healthy human individuals. Study conclusions and caveats: Around 5% of naive CD4 clonotypes were common to several donors. Depth was large, yet rarefaction showed that sorted-subset sequencing was incomplete.

On this clone: Its target is not known. Other DNA variants within this sample encode the same CDR3.

This CDR3 is built from 16 residues. Looked up from germline, CDR1 is SGHDT and CDR2 is YYEEEE. V lost 0 bases and J lost 3; bases outside the gene matches: 2. Assay used: immunoSEQ multiplex PCR; TCRdb lists only in-frame clones, some missing. The table has fewer than 350,000 clones, roughly 84% seen once; the top ten hold 16%. The source is a man aged 18 to 29 in good health. The specimen was memory CD8+ T cells sorted from blood. Specified subset: CD45RO+ cells pooled with CCR7-negative TemRA cells. The genes are TRBV5-6 and TRBJ2-3; 12 positions match TRBD2. This CDR3 reads CASSLELAGGTDTQYF. DNA of the CDR3: TGTGCCAGCAGCTTGGAGCTAGCGGGAGGGACAGATACGCAGTATTTT.